The 12 T cell receptor beta chains listed next were all sequenced from one sample in a study of T cell responses to AZD1222 COVID-19 vaccine. Profiling relied on immunoSEQ multiplex PCR, and the TCRdb table lists in-frame clones only, not all of them. The sample includes 95,000 or so clones, roughly 88% seen only once; the top ten take roughly 2.8%. The source material was peripheral blood, sampled on day 0 of AZD1222 vaccination. The receptor source for this set is an adult in good health.

The rearrangement joins TRBV3-1 (or the pseudogene TRBV3-2) to TRBJ1-5; TRBD1 is a possible D gene (5 bases). CDR3 size: 16 residues. Between the trimmed V and J ends, which lost 3 bases and 2 bases, there was a span of 14 bases. The germline gives CDR1 LGHDT, CDR2 YNNKEL (reference sequence). The DNA for the CDR3 is TGTGCCAGCAGCCAGGGGCGGGGGATAGGCAATCAGCCCCAGCATTTT. Residues: CASSQGRGIGNQPQHF.

The CDR3 protein is CASSTGGNGEKLFF. The CDR3 coding sequence is TGCGCCAGCAGTACAGGGGGCAATGGTGAAAAACTGTTTTTT. J is TRBJ1-4 and V is TRBV4-1, with 9 bases that match TRBD1. The CDR3 length is 14 residues. V lost 6 bases, J lost 7 bases, and 6 bases stayed unmatched. Germline V gene data show CDR1 as MGHRA and CDR2 as YSYEKL.

The rearrangement uses TRBV14 and TRBJ1-2; TRBD1 might be the D (5 bases). The CDR3 has 13 residues. Trimming took 3 bases from V and 4 from J, leaving 9 bases between them. Germline-derived CDR1 and CDR2 are SGHDN and FVKESK. The CDR3 region has the DNA TGTGCCAGCAGCCAGTTTGGGGGCTATGGCTACACCTTC. Translating gives CASSQFGGYGYTF. Variable domain in full (rest from reference TRBV14 and TRBJ1-2): EAGVTQFPSHSVIEKGQTVTLRCDPISGHDNLYWYRRVMGKEIKFLLHFVKESKQDESGMPNNRFLAERTGGTYSTLKVQPAELEDSGVYFCASSQFGGYGYTFGSGTRLTVV.

V and J are TRBV2 and TRBJ1-4; D is unresolved. The CDR3 loop spans 14 amino acids. The germline gives CDR1 SNHLY, CDR2 FYNNEI. The V end lost 4 bases, the J end lost 0 bases, and 6 bases lay between the germline ends. The CDR3 is CASSVRATNEKLFF. The CDR3 region has the DNA TGTGCCAGCAGTGTTAGGGCAACTAATGAAAAACTGTTTTTT.

The chain couples TRBV5-5 to TRBJ2-7, with 8 bases identical to TRBD1. This CDR3 comprises 14 residues. J gave up 3 bases and V 2 bases, and 4 bases lay outside the gene matches. Germline V gene data show CDR1 as SGHKS and CDR2 as YYEKEE (reference sequence). CDR3 in amino acids: CASSFAGGHYEQYF. In DNA form, the CDR3 reads TGTGCCAGCAGCTTCGCAGGGGGCCACTACGAGCAGTACTTC. The full variable domain, completed using reference TRBV5-5 and TRBJ2-7, is DAGVTQSPTHLIKTRGQQVTLRCSPISGHKSVSWYQQVLGQGPQFIFQYYEKEERGRGNFPDRFSARQFPNYSSELNVNALLLGDSALYLCASSFAGGHYEQYFGPGTRLTVT.

The CDR3 spells CASSMGYEQFF. In DNA form, the CDR3 reads TGTGCCAGTAGTATGGGTTATGAGCAGTTCTTC. V is TRBV19 and J is TRBJ2-1; no clear D. The CDR3 is 11 amino acids. Trimming shortened V by 3 bases and J by 8 bases, and 5 bases separated the two germline ends. CDR1 is LNHDA, CDR2 SQIVND, per germline (reference sequence).

The chain combines TRBV7-9 with TRBJ2-1; 7 nucleotides match TRBD1. The CDR3 length is 14 residues. Germline CDR1 and CDR2: SEHNR and FQNEAQ (reference sequence). V lost 2 bases to trimming and J lost 3 bases; unmatched junction nucleotides: 1. The CDR3 loop is CASSLTGDYNEQFF. CDR3 sequence (DNA): TGTGCCAGCAGCTTAACAGGGGACTACAATGAGCAGTTCTTC.

This chain uses TRBV5-1 with TRBJ2-2; the D is unclear. CDR1 is SGHRS, CDR2 YFSETQ, per germline. This CDR3 region has 14 residues. Between the trimmed V and J ends, which lost 1 base and 1 base, there was a span of 5 bases. CDR3 nucleotides: TGCGCCAGCAGCTTGTCTCTGAACACCGGGGAGCTGTTTTTT. This sequence encodes CASSLSLNTGELFF. Filled out from reference TRBV5-1 and TRBJ2-2, the complete variable domain reads KAGVTQTPRYLIKTRGQQVTLSCSPISGHRSVSWYQQTPGQGLQFLFEYFSETQRNKGNFPGRFSGRQFSNSRSEMNVSTLELGDSALYLCASSLSLNTGELFFGEGSRLTVL.

V and J are TRBV7-2 and TRBJ1-6, with 8 nucleotides matching TRBD1. Trimming at V came to 4 bases and at J to 7 bases, leaving 3 bases not matched to a gene. This CDR3 spans 14 amino acids. CDR1 is SGHTA, CDR2 FQGNSA, per germline. CDR3 in DNA: TGTGCCAGCAGCTCGGGACAGGCCAATTCACCCCTCCACTTT. Translated, it gives CASSSGQANSPLHF.

This clone came up once. The chain combines TRBV3-1 (or the pseudogene TRBV3-2) with TRBJ1-4, with TRBD1 matching 9 bases. Germline values: CDR1 LGHDT, CDR2 YNNKEL (reference sequence). J was trimmed by 8 bases and V by 6 bases; bases with no gene match: 10. This CDR3 has 15 amino acids. The CDR3: CASSQKQGAWEKLFF. DNA for the CDR3: TGTGCCAGCAGTCAAAAACAGGGGGCGTGGGAAAAACTGTTTTTT.

This chain joins TRBV9 and TRBJ1-1; D is possibly TRBD1 (5 bases). The CDR3 has 14 residues. V lost 3 bases and J 2 bases, leaving 11 bases between the germline ends. The germline gives CDR1 SGDLS, CDR2 YYNGEE. CDR3 loop: CASSGGPLNTEAFF. DNA for the CDR3: TGTGCCAGCAGCGGGGGACCGCTTAACACTGAAGCTTTCTTT. Full variable domain (rest looked up from reference TRBV9 and TRBJ1-1): DSGVTQTPKHLITATGQRVTLRCSPRSGDLSVYWYQQSLDQGLQFLIQYYNGEERAKGNILERFSAQQFPDLHSELNLSSLELGDSALYFCASSGGPLNTEAFFGQGTRLTVV.

The J gene is TRBJ2-2, the V gene TRBV30; 7 nucleotides align to TRBD2. The germline V gene encodes CDR1 GTSNPN and CDR2 SVGIG (reference sequence). The trim removed 2 bases at V and 0 bases at J, leaving 6 bases unmatched. CDR3 length: 16 residues. CDR3 bases: TGTGCCTGGAGTCGCCTGGGGGGGGCGAACACCGGGGAGCTGTTTTTT. Protein sequence: CAWSRLGGANTGELFF.